Shown below are 18 T cell receptor beta chains from a single sample sequenced in a study of T-cell memory formation after mild COVID-19. TCRdb analysed the 5' RACE reads with MiXCR anew, one entry per CDR3 protein. The sample contains 280,000 or so distinct CDR3 sequences, around 8% of which appear only once. The specimen was PBMCs or a T cell subset sorted from them (not recorded which). Receptors were obtained from a man aged 18-30 years who had mild COVID-19 (a few samples of this study predate the infection). Cell type and time point are not known.

V usage is TRBV7-2 and J usage is TRBJ1-5, with D unresolved. Trimming left V 0 bases short and J 1 base short, with 16 bases between. This CDR3 is built from 18 residues. Germline-derived CDR1 and CDR2 are SGHTA and FQGNSA. CDR3 amino acids: CASSLARAGTLSNQPQHF. The CDR3 bases are TGTGCCAGCAGCTTAGCGCGGGCAGGAACTTTAAGCAATCAGCCCCAGCATTTT. Together with reference TRBV7-2 and TRBJ1-5, the CDR3 gives the full variable domain: GAGVSQSPSNKVTEKGKDVELRCDPISGHTALYWYRQSLGQGLEFLIYFQGNSAPDKSGLPSDRFSAERTGGSVSTLTIQRTQQEDSAVYLCASSLARAGTLSNQPQHFGDGTRLSIL.

The rearrangement joins TRBV9 to TRBJ2-7; 8 positions match TRBD1. Germline assignment: CDR1 SGDLS and CDR2 YYNGEE. The CDR3 length is 14 residues. The junction had 13 bases not matched to a gene; V was cut back by 3 bases and J by 11 bases. The CDR3: CASSAEDREGGEYF. The CDR3 DNA is TGTGCCAGCAGCGCAGAGGACAGGGAAGGTGGTGAGTACTTC.

In its sample, this clonotype was seen many times. The chain recombines TRBV20-1 with TRBJ2-1; 7 bases line up with TRBD2. The CDR3 runs 13 residues. Germline V gives CDR1 DFQATT, CDR2 SNEGSKA (reference sequence). After removal of 6 bases from V and 5 bases from J, the junction contained 7 bases not matched to a gene. CDR3 region: CSAWDYRNNEQFF. The CDR3 DNA follows: TGCAGTGCATGGGACTACCGTAACAATGAGCAGTTCTTC.

V usage is TRBV28 and J usage is TRBJ2-3, with TRBD1 matching 7 bases. Per the germline V gene, CDR1 is MDHEN and CDR2 is SYDVKM. This CDR3 comprises 16 residues. Trimming cost V 7 bases and J 1 base; bases outside gene matches: 11. The CDR3 region is CASNEPGGWGTDTQYF. The CDR3 bases are TGTGCCAGCAACGAGCCAGGGGGATGGGGCACAGATACGCAGTATTTT.

The chain couples TRBV12-3 or TRBV12-4 to TRBJ1-2; no firm D call. This CDR3 comprises 13 residues. V lost 3 bases, J lost 2 bases, and 7 bases lay in between. The CDR3 coding sequence is TGTGCCAGCAGTTTTGTGGGAAACTATGGCTACACCTTC. Protein sequence: CASSFVGNYGYTF.

This clonotype was observed many times. In nucleotides, the CDR3 is TGCGCCAGCAGCCAAGATGCCAGGGAGGATTCACCCCTCCACTTT. It codes for CASSQDAREDSPLHF. This chain links TRBV4-3 with TRBJ1-6, with D possibly being TRBD1 (5 bases). This CDR3 has 15 amino acids. Deletions cut 0 bases from V and 8 bases from J, with 11 bases between. CDR1 LGHNA and CDR2 YSLEER come from the germline V gene.

V gene TRBV20-1 combines with J gene TRBJ1-5; 7 bases are a match to TRBD1. Unmatched junction bases numbered 2, after V lost 2 bases and J lost 4 bases. CDR3 length: 13 residues. Germline CDR1 DFQATT, CDR2 SNEGSKA (reference sequence). CDR3 sequence reads: CSARTGQNQPQHF. The CDR3 DNA sequence: TGCAGTGCTAGAACGGGACAGAATCAGCCCCAGCATTTT.

This clonotype was seen only a few times. The chain recombines TRBV5-1 with TRBJ2-2; 7 bases map to TRBD1. CDR1 and CDR2 (germline): SGHRS, YFSETQ. The CDR3 consists of 16 residues. The V segment lost 5 bases and the J segment 0 bases; nucleotides outside the gene matches: 7. CDR3 sequence (DNA): TGCGCCAGCAGGGACCCCGGGACAGCGAACACCGGGGAGCTGTTTTTT. Its translation is CASRDPGTANTGELFF.

For this clonotype: Possible read error: a much larger clone is one base away. This chain connects TRBV7-9 to TRBJ2-3; D is ambiguous. The length of the CDR3 is 12 residues. Trimming shortened V by 5 bases and J by 2 bases, and 5 bases separated the two germline ends. The germline V gene encodes CDR1 SEHNR and CDR2 FQNEAQ (reference sequence). CDR3 nucleotide sequence: TGTGCCAGCAGCGAAATCACAGATACGCAGTATTTT. Amino acids: CASSEITDTQYF.

The J gene is TRBJ2-5, the V gene TRBV7-9; the D gene is possibly TRBD1 (6 bases). This CDR3 spans 14 amino acids. V was clipped by 1 base and J by 6 bases, with 12 bases between them. CDR1 is SEHNR, CDR2 FQNEAQ, per germline (reference sequence). CDR3 sequence (DNA): TGTGCCAGCAGCTTAGGGCAGGGGATGCAGACCCAGTACTTC. It yields the protein CASSLGQGMQTQYF.

This clonotype has a count of ten or more. This rearrangement joins TRBV29-1 to TRBJ1-5; a weak D match, TRBD1 (6 bases). The CDR3 is 16 amino acids. Trimming took 5 bases from V and 7 from J, leaving 24 bases between them. Germline assignment: CDR1 SQVTM and CDR2 ANQGSEA. In nucleotides, the CDR3 is TGCAGCGTTTCTCGCGGGACCGCGAAGGGGGACCAGCCCCAGCATTTT. The encoded protein is CSVSRGTAKGDQPQHF.

This clonotype showed up just a few times. The chain employs TRBV6-2 or TRBV6-3 and TRBJ1-1; D uncertain. This CDR3 spans 13 amino acids. Germline loops: CDR1 MNHEY, CDR2 SVGEGT. The V end lost 4 bases, the J end lost 3 bases, and 9 bases lay between the germline ends. Here the CDR3 reads CASSSQSYTEAFF. The CDR3 DNA reads TGTGCCAGCAGTTCCCAGTCCTACACTGAAGCTTTCTTT.

This clonotype was seen ten or more times. The chain has TRBV12-3 or TRBV12-4 and TRBJ2-5, with D uncertain. V was cut by 6 bases and J by 1 base, with 6 bases left in between. The CDR3 spans 12 residues. The DNA for the CDR3 is TGTGCCAGCAGCCAGACCCAAGAGACCCAGTACTTC. This gives the protein CASSQTQETQYF.

This clonotype was detected only once. The chain combines TRBV28 with TRBJ2-5, with D unresolved. The CDR3 is made up of 12 amino acids. CDR1 is MDHEN, CDR2 SYDVKM, per germline. Trimming took 5 bases from V and 5 from J, leaving 9 bases between them. CDR3 sequence (DNA): TGTGCCAGCAGTGGGAATTCGGAGACCCAGTACTTC. Translation: CASSGNSETQYF.

This clonotype was found a few times. This chain uses TRBV12-3 or TRBV12-4 with TRBJ2-3; the match to TRBD2 covers 9 bases. The CDR3 length is 16 residues. Trimming cost V 4 bases and J 5 bases; bases outside gene matches: 10. The CDR3 sequence: CASSSETSGALDTQYF. The CDR3 DNA is TGTGCCAGCAGTTCCGAGACTAGCGGAGCGCTAGATACGCAGTATTTT.

V is TRBV20-1 and J is TRBJ2-1; D gene uncertain. The CDR3 is made up of 13 amino acids. CDR1 DFQATT and CDR2 SNEGSKA come from the germline V gene (reference sequence). Trimming cost V 6 bases and J 4 bases, with 13 bases left between them. CDR3 loop: CSAWAPRYNEQFF. For the CDR3, the DNA is TGCAGTGCCTGGGCACCGCGGTACAATGAGCAGTTCTTC.

This clonotype was detected only a few times. The chain employs TRBV12-3 or TRBV12-4 and TRBJ2-5; possibly TRBD2 for D (6 bases). The CDR3 loop spans 14 amino acids. Trimming shortened V by 1 base and J by 5 bases, and 11 bases separated the two germline ends. CDR3 sequence (DNA): TGTGCCAGCAGTTTAGTGTGGGGGGATGAGACCCAGTACTTC. Amino acids: CASSLVWGDETQYF.

This rearrangement joins TRBV5-1 to TRBJ2-1; TRBD2 aligns across 7 bases. V was clipped by 0 bases and J by 7 bases; unmatched bases: 10. Germline-derived CDR1 and CDR2 are SGHRS and YFSETQ. The CDR3 length is 16 residues. This CDR3 reads CASSLAAGVYGNEQFF. The CDR3 nucleotides are TGCGCCAGCAGCTTGGCCGCGGGAGTTTACGGTAATGAGCAGTTCTTC.